Described below is a single TCR beta chain sequence and its context. This could be a read error, since a much larger clone is one nucleotide away. This sample is drawn from a study of shared clonotypes between healthy human individuals. The ends lost 3 bases at V and 2 bases at J; junction bases unmatched: 1. The CDR3 extends over 14 amino acids. Germline lookup yields CDR1 SGHRS and CDR2 YFSETQ. Clones were read by immunoSEQ multiplex PCR, and TCRdb kept only the in-frame ones, dropping some. The data show a few million clones, around 95% seen once. The chain is built from TRBV5-1 and TRBJ1-2; 10 nucleotides line up with TRBD1. Input material: naive CD4+ T cells sorted from blood. As to subset: CD45RA+ positively selected. The receptor was derived from a man aged 18-30 years in good health. The CDR3, as DNA: TGCGCCAGCAGCTGGGGACAGGGGAACTATGGCTACACCTTC. This gives the protein CASSWGQGNYGYTF.